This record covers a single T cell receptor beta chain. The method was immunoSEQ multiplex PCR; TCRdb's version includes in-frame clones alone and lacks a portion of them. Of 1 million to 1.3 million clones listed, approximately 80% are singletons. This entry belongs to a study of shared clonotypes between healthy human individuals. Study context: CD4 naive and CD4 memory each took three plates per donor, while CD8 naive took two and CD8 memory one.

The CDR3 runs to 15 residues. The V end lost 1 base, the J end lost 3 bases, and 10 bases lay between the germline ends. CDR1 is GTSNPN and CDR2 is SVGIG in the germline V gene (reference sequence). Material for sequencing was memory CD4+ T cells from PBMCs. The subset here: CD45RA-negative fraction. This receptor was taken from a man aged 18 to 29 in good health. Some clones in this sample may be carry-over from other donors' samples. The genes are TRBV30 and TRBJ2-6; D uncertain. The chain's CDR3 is CAWSGGNFGANVLTF. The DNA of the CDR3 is TGTGCCTGGAGTGGGGGTAACTTTGGGGCCAACGTCCTGACTTTC.